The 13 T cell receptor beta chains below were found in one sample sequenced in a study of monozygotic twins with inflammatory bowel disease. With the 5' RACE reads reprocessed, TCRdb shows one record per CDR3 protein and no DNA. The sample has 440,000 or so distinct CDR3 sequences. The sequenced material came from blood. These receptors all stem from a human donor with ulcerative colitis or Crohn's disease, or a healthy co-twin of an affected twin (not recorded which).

CDR3 region: CASHKAGTKTNEQFF. The rearrangement joins TRBV6-1 to TRBJ2-1; TCRdb's D call, TRBD1, is unchecked because there is no DNA. The CDR3 loop spans 15 amino acids. Germline V gene sequence: CDR1 MNHNS, CDR2 SASEGT.

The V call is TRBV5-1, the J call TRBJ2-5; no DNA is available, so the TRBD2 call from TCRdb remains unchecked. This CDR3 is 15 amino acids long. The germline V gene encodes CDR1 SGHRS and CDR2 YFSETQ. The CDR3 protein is CASSVASGGEETQYF.

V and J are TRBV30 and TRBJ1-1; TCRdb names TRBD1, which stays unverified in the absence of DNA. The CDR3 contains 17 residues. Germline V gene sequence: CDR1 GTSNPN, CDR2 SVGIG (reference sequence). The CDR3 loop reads CAWSLIPRKGSNTEAFF.

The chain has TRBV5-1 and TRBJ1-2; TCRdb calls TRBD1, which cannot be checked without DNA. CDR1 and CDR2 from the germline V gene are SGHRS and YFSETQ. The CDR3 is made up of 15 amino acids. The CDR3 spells CASSGTTGTGAGYTF.

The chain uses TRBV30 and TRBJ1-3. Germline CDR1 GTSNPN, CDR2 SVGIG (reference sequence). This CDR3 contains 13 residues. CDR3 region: CAWSDGSGNTIYF. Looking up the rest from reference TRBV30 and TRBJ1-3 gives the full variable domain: SQTIHQWPATLVQPVGSPLSLECTVEGTSNPNLYWYRQAAGRGLQLLFYSVGIGQISSEVPQNLSASRPQDRQFILSSKKLLLSDSGFYLCAWSDGSGNTIYFGEGSWLTVV.

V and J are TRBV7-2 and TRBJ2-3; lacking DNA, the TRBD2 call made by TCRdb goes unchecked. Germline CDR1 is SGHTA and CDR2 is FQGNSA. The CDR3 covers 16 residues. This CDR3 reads CASTLGLAGPTDTQYF.

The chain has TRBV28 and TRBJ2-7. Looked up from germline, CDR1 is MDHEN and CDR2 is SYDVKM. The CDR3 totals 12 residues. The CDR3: CASSFPFYEQYF.

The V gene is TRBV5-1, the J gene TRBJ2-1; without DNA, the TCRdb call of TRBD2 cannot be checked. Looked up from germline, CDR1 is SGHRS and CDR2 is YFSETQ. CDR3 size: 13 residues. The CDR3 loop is CASSLLLVNEQFF. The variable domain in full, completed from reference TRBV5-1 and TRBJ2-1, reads KAGVTQTPRYLIKTRGQQVTLSCSPISGHRSVSWYQQTPGQGLQFLFEYFSETQRNKGNFPGRFSGRQFSNSRSEMNVSTLELGDSALYLCASSLLLVNEQFFGPGTRLTVL.

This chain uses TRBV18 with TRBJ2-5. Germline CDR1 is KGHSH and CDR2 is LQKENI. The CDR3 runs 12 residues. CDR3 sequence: CASSPYGETQYF.

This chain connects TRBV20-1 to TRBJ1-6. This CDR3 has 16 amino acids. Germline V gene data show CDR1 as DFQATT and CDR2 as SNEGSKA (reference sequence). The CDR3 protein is CSARDLTRGWNSPLHF.

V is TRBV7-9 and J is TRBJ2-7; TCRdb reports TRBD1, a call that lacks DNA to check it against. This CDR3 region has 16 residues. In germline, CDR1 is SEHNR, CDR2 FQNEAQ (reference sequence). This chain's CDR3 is CASSGGSGTRFYEQYF.

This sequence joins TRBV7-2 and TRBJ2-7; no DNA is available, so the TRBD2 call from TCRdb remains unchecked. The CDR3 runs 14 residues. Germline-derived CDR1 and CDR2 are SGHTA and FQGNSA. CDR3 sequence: CASSPVPGRDEQYF.

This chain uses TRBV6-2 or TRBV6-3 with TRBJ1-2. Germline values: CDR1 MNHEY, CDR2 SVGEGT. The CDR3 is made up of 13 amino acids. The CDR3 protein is CASSYVVQYGYTF.